The clone carrying this T cell receptor beta chain was observed a few times. These data originate in a study of blood T cell repertoires in COVID-19. Study context: The United States, Italy and Spain were the sources of the acute and convalescent COVID-19 samples. T cells, B-cell-depleted T cells, or PBMCs provided the cDNA or gDNA that served as material.

From germline, CDR1 is SGHTA and CDR2 FQGTGA. V gave up 1 base and J gave up 6 bases, with 9 bases separating them. The CDR3 sequence is 13 residues long. Two negative PCRs, clearance, or symptom resolution were required of recovered Cohort 3 donors. Original processing notes: Researchers report that nucleated cell counts were estimated from reference gene primer amplification. The repertoire was sequenced with immunoSEQ multiplex PCR; TCRdb's copy has only in-frame clones and lacks some. The V and J calls and clone size come from that table; D and trimming were worked out from the DNA. The sample includes about 310,000 clones, 89% of them seen just once.

This chain links TRBV7-3 with TRBJ1-2; weak D call: TRBD1 (6 bases). The receptor was isolated from a man in his 60s who had recovered from COVID-19. The sequenced material came from PBMCs or T cells enriched from blood (not recorded which). This CDR3 is CASSLKPGDGYTF. CDR3 nucleotide sequence: TGTGCCAGCAGCTTAAAGCCAGGGGATGGCTACACCTTC. The full variable domain, in which reference TRBV7-3 and TRBJ1-2 provide the parts outside the CDR3, is GAGVSQTPSNKVTEKGKYVELRCDPISGHTALYWYRQSLGQGPEFLIYFQGTGAADDSGLPNDRFFAVRPEGSVSTLKIQRTERGDSAVYLCASSLKPGDGYTFGSGTRLTVV.